Listed here is a single T cell receptor beta chain. Its antigen is still unknown. Constant-segment primers served in 5'RACE that generated TCR alpha and TCR beta cDNA libraries bearing sample barcodes and UMIs. One entry per CDR3 protein, called by TCRdb with MiXCR from the 5' RACE reads. The repertoire holds some 340,000 distinct CDR3 sequences, with over 10% as singletons. The data were taken from a study of T-cell memory formation after mild COVID-19. Overall study findings and caveats: The appearance of some responding clones in pre-infection memory suggested that cross-reactive memory joined.

J lost 4 bases, V lost 5 bases, and 9 bases had no gene match. CDR1 is MDHEN, CDR2 SYDVKM, per germline. CDR3 length: 16 residues. What was sequenced was PBMCs or a T cell subset sorted from them (not recorded which). The chain is built from TRBV28 and TRBJ2-1; 9 bases are shared with TRBD2. The receptor's source is a young man who had mild COVID-19 (a few samples of this study predate the infection). Cell type and time point are not known. The CDR3 sequence is CASSPRGGGAYNEQFF. The CDR3 DNA follows: TGTGCCAGCAGTCCCCGAGGCGGGGGGGCTTACAATGAGCAGTTCTTC.